These 8 T cell receptor beta chains originate from one sample sequenced in a study of chemoradiotherapy in HPV16-positive cancers. Produced via immunoSEQ multiplex PCR; TCRdb's table is partial and in-frame only. The sample consists of approximately 11,000 clones, roughly 70% of them appearing once. This material was acquired from a patient who underwent chemoradiotherapy. These receptors all stem from a human donor with HPV-associated anogenital cancer.

The V and J genes are TRBV4-1 and TRBJ1-6; 12 bases fit TRBD1. Per germline, CDR1 MGHRA and CDR2 YSYEKL. The CDR3 length is 21 residues. V was clipped by 1 base and J by 3 bases; unmatched bases: 13. This CDR3 reads CASSQGEVGQGANLYNSPLHF. In DNA, the CDR3 is TGCGCCAGCAGCCAAGGGGAGGTGGGACAGGGGGCGAATCTCTATAATTCACCCCTCCACTTT.

The gene calls are TRBV11-3 and TRBJ2-7, with D possibly being TRBD2 (5 bases). CDR1 and CDR2 (germline): SGHNT, YENEEA. CDR3 size: 15 residues. Trimming pared 4 bases from V and 7 bases from J, leaving 20 bases between. The CDR3 loop reads CASSYGSSGYAEQYF. CDR3 in DNA: TGTGCCAGCAGCTACGGAAGTTCGGGATATGCGGAGCAGTACTTC.

The V call is TRBV2, the J call TRBJ2-7, with D possibly being TRBD1 (5 bases). The germline CDR1 and CDR2 sequences are SNHLY and FYNNEI. V was pared by 2 bases and J by 2 bases, with 16 bases between. This CDR3 is built from 16 residues. CDR3 protein: CASSEIGRTRTYEQYF. CDR3 nucleotide sequence: TGTGCCAGCAGTGAAATAGGAAGGACAAGAACCTACGAGCAGTACTTC.

There are a few counts of this clone. The chain recombines TRBV28 with TRBJ1-6, with 9 nucleotides matching TRBD1. CDR3 length: 17 amino acids. V lost 2 bases and J lost 7; bases outside the gene matches: 9. The germline V gene encodes CDR1 MDHEN and CDR2 SYDVKM. The CDR3: CASSLVGQGSSNSPLHF. In DNA form, the CDR3 reads TGTGCCAGCAGTTTAGTGGGACAGGGATCTTCCAATTCACCCCTCCACTTT.

The genes are TRBV29-1 and TRBJ1-2; D ambiguous. In germline, CDR1 is SQVTM, CDR2 ANQGSEA. The CDR3 covers 11 residues. V was cut by 2 bases and J by 4 bases, with 5 bases left in between. The CDR3 reads CSVEQTYGYTF. DNA for the CDR3: TGCAGCGTTGAACAGACCTATGGCTACACCTTC.

The rearrangement joins TRBV18 to TRBJ2-7; D unclear. CDR3 length equals 15 residues. V dropped 0 bases and J dropped 4 bases, with 13 bases sitting between them. The germline V gene encodes CDR1 KGHSH and CDR2 LQKENI. CDR3 bases: TGTGCCAGCTCACCACCGTCGGGTACCGGATACGAGCAGTACTTC. Amino acid sequence: CASSPPSGTGYEQYF.

The rearrangement links TRBV30 to TRBJ1-5; 8 bases align to TRBD1. Looked up from germline, CDR1 is GTSNPN and CDR2 is SVGIG (reference sequence). Trimming cost V 2 bases and J 2 bases; bases outside gene matches: 2. There are 14 residues in the CDR3. CDR3 coding DNA: TGTGCCTGGAGTTCGGACAGGGGCAATCAGCCCCAGCATTTT. Residues: CAWSSDRGNQPQHF.

The rearrangement uses TRBV11-2 and TRBJ2-1; D might be TRBD2 (6 bases). There are 13 residues in the CDR3. From germline, CDR1 is SGHAT and CDR2 FQNNGV. Trimming removed 5 bases from V and 6 bases from J, with 11 bases in between. The CDR3 loop is CASSIGTLNEQFF. CDR3 DNA: TGTGCCAGCAGCATCGGGACTCTCAATGAGCAGTTCTTC.